This T cell receptor beta chain comes out of a study of T cells in Graves' hyperthyroidism and ophthalmopathy. Study-wide background: Peripheral blood was collected at initial diagnosis, before any treatment. The study's findings and limits: Blood also contained most expanded thyroid clonotypes above 0.001.

The TCR beta CDR3 regions underwent amplification using RNA transcripts as the source. The HTBI set primed first-round TCR CDR3 RT-PCR. TCRdb recomputed calls from the multiplex PCR reads with MiXCR, one row per CDR3 protein. The sample carries about 300,000 distinct CDR3 sequences, roughly 19% recorded once. Each ophthalmopathy patient scored at least 3 on the Clinical Activity Score and at least 4 on NOSPECS grade, with duration under 3 months. From more than 9.5 ml of fresh peripheral blood, PBMCs were isolated. This clonotype has a count of ten or more. The antigen remains unidentified. V was cut by 4 bases and J by 5 bases, with 6 bases left in between. The CDR3 extends over 12 amino acids. Germline lookup yields CDR1 KGHSH and CDR2 LQKENI.

This TCR was recovered from a man in his fifties with Graves' ophthalmopathy. Specimen: blood. The rearrangement joins TRBV18 to TRBJ2-1, with D maybe TRBD1 (6 bases). The CDR3 protein is CASSRQDNEQFF. The CDR3 DNA sequence: TGTGCCAGCTCACGACAGGACAATGAGCAGTTCTTC.